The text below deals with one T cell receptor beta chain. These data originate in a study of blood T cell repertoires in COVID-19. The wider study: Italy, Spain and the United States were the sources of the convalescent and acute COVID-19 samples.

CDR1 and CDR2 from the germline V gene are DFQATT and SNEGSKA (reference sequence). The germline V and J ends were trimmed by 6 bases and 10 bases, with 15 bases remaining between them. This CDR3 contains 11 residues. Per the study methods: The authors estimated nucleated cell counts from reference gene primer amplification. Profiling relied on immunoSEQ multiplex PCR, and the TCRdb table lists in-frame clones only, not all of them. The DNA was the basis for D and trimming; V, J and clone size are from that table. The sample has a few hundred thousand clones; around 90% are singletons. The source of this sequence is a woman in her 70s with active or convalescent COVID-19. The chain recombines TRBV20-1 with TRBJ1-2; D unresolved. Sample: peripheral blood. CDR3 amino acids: CSANVQVTYTF. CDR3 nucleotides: TGCAGTGCAAACGTTCAGGTTACCTACACCTTC.